This is a list of T cell receptor beta chains from one sample in a study of graft-versus-host responses after intestinal transplantation. TCRdb keeps only in-frame clones here, not all; method: immunoSEQ multiplex PCR. Among under 55,000 clones, 91% were seen once, and the ten largest hold approximately 4.7%. The sequencing used PBMCs, collected 524 days after transplant. Every receptor here comes from a human patient who received an intestinal transplant, so some T cells may come from the graft donor. Both conserved end residues are part of each CDR3. The D gene is left open where the match is weak. Some rows mark clone size as missing; the rest say once, few, many or name a class of expanded clone.

TRBV11-2	TRBD2	TRBJ2-1	-	TGTGCCAGCAGCCTACGACTAGCGGGGTACAATGAGCAGTTCTTC	CASSLRLAGYNEQFF
TRBV4-1	TRBD1	TRBJ2-7	once	TGCGCCAGCAGCCAAAAACAGGGGCAGATCTACGAGCAGTACTTC	CASSQKQGQIYEQYF
TRBV10-3	-	TRBJ2-7	-	TGTGCCATCAGTGAGTCGATCCCGGATACCTACGAGCAGTACTTC	CAISESIPDTYEQYF
TRBV27	-	TRBJ1-6	once	TGTGCCAGCAGTCCCATTATTGACCGGGGGGACTCACCCCTCCACTTT	CASSPIIDRGDSPLHF
TRBV20-1	-	TRBJ1-2	-	TGCAGTGCTGGAGAGTATGGCTACACCTTC	CSAGEYGYTF
TRBV4-1	-	TRBJ1-1	-	TGCGCCAGCAGCCAAGATTTTAGGTCTGAAGCTTTCTTT	CASSQDFRSEAFF
TRBV6-5	-	TRBJ1-1	-	TGTGCCAGCAGTTACGACAAGGGTTTCACTGAAGCTTTCTTT	CASSYDKGFTEAFF
TRBV10-3	-	TRBJ1-4	-	TGTGCCATCAGTGAGACGGCGAATGAAAAACTGTTTTTT	CAISETANEKLFF
TRBV11-2	-	TRBJ2-1	-	TGTGCCAGCAGCTTAGAATCGCCGTTTCAGTGGGGGGACAATGAGCAGTTCTTC	CASSLESPFQWGDNEQFF
TRBV28	TRBD1	TRBJ2-1	-	TGTGCCAGCAGTCCCGGGACAGGGGGGAACAATGAGCAGTTCTTC	CASSPGTGGNNEQFF
TRBV29-1	-	TRBJ2-1	-	TGCAGCGTTGCTGGGGGGACTTACAATGAGCAGTTCTTC	CSVAGGTYNEQFF
TRBV5-4	TRBD1	TRBJ2-1	-	TGTGCCAGCAGCTTGGGGAGGCAGGGGGATGAGCAGTTCTTC	CASSLGRQGDEQFF
TRBV9	-	TRBJ2-3	-	TGTGCCAGCAGCGCAAACACAGGTATCTGGGGCACAGATACGCAGTATTTT	CASSANTGIWGTDTQYF
TRBV6-5	TRBD1	TRBJ1-5	-	TGTGCCAGCGGATCACAGGGGCACAATCAGCCCCAGCATTTT	CASGSQGHNQPQHF
TRBV28	-	TRBJ2-1	-	TGTGCCAGCAGTTTAAACTGGGGGAGCTCCTACAATGAGCAGTTCTTC	CASSLNWGSSYNEQFF
TRBV2	TRBD2	TRBJ2-1	-	TGTGCCAGCAGCCCCCGACTAGCGGGGCGGAATGAGCAGTTCTTC	CASSPRLAGRNEQFF
TRBV28	-	TRBJ2-3	-	TGTGCCAGCAGTCTAGGAGGGGGCAGGACAGATACGCAGTATTTT	CASSLGGGRTDTQYF
TRBV10-3	TRBD2	TRBJ2-1	-	TGTGCCATCAGTGAATTGTGGACTAGCAGCTCCTACAATGAGCAGTTCTTC	CAISELWTSSSYNEQFF
TRBV7-6	-	TRBJ1-1	-	TGTGCCAGCAGCTCATTAAACGGGGGGCTAACTGAAGCTTTCTTT	CASSSLNGGLTEAFF
TRBV6-6	-	TRBJ1-1	-	TGTGCCAGCAGTAGACACTCTGAAGCTTTCTTT	CASSRHSEAFF
TRBV7-9	TRBD1	TRBJ2-5	-	TGTGCCAGCAGCTTCCCCGGGACAGGGCAAGAGACCCAGTACTTC	CASSFPGTGQETQYF
TRBV19	-	TRBJ1-2	-	TGTGCCAGTAGTATAGGTCACGGGAACTATGGCTACACCTTC	CASSIGHGNYGYTF
TRBV5-1	-	TRBJ1-2	-	TGCGCCAGCAGCTTAGGTGCGGGCTACACCTTC	CASSLGAGYTF
TRBV28	-	TRBJ1-1	-	TGTGCCAGCAGTTCGGGGGGGGAGAACACTGAAGCTTTCTTT	CASSSGGENTEAFF
TRBV6-6	TRBD1	TRBJ1-2	-	TGTGCCAGCAGTTACCGGACAGGGAGCGATGGCTACACCTTC	CASSYRTGSDGYTF
TRBV10-3	TRBD1	TRBJ2-1	-	TGTGCCATCAGTGAGAGAGGGACAGGGGCCCACAATGAGCAGTTCTTC	CAISERGTGAHNEQFF
TRBV10-3	-	TRBJ1-1	-	TGTGCCATCAGTGAGGGTCAGGGGTACACTGAAGCTTTCTTT	CAISEGQGYTEAFF
TRBV13	TRBD2	TRBJ2-2	-	TGTGCCAGCAGCTCCCTAGCGGGCACGAACACCGGGGAGCTGTTTTTT	CASSSLAGTNTGELFF
TRBV28	TRBD2	TRBJ2-2	-	TGTGCCAGCCGGTCTCTCTCGGGAGGAGACGGGGAGCTGTTTTTT	CASRSLSGGDGELFF
TRBV27	-	TRBJ2-3	-	TGTGCCAGCAGTTTACTAGCCACAGATACGCAGTATTTT	CASSLLATDTQYF
TRBV28	TRBD2	TRBJ2-7	-	TGTGCCAGCAACGGACTAGCGGGACGGGAAGAGCAGTACTTC	CASNGLAGREEQYF